This TCR beta chain was documented in a study of monozygotic twins with inflammatory bowel disease. Study results and caveats: There was no way to distinguish the different T cell subtypes. IBD patients, compared with healthy twins, shared fewer clonotypes with others (especially with disease activity).

The CDR3 runs to 14 residues. CDR1 and CDR2 from the germline V gene are SGHVS and FNYEAQ. Notes on this clonotype: Its antigen is undetermined.

Researchers used 3500 ng of total RNA for each TCR library. TCRdb reanalyzed the 5' RACE reads and collapses them to one entry per CDR3 protein, without DNA. Its listing shows around 220,000 distinct CDR3 sequences. It was from whole blood, with no T cell sorting, that total RNA was isolated. J is TRBJ1-6 and V is TRBV7-6; TCRdb reports TRBD1, a call that lacks DNA to check it against. The receptor was isolated from a human donor with ulcerative colitis or Crohn's disease, or a healthy co-twin of an affected twin (not recorded which). Sequenced sample: blood. This CDR3 is CASSFEGRDSPLHF.